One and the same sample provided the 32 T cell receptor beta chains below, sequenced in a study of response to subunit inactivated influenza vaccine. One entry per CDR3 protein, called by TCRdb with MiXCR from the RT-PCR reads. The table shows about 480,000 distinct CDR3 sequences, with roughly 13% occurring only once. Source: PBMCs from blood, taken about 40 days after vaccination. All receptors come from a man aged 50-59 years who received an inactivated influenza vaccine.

CDR3 nucleotide sequence: TGTGCCAGCAGTTTAGGGGACTTTGCCGAGCAGTACTTC. It specifies CASSLGDFAEQYF. The V call is TRBV28, the J call TRBJ2-7; tentatively, D is TRBD2 (6 bases). V lost 2 bases, J lost 6 bases, and 11 bases lay in between. The CDR3 contains 13 residues. Germline V CDR1 and CDR2: MDHEN, SYDVKM.

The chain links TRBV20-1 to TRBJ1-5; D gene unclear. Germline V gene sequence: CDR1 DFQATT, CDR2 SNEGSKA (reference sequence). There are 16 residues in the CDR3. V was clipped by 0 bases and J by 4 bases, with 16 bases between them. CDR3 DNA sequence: TGCAGTGCTAGAGACGGCGGACGCGCCCAAAATCAGCCCCAGCATTTT. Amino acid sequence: CSARDGGRAQNQPQHF.

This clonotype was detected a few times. The chain's CDR3 is CATSGLAASYNEQFF. CDR3 sequence (DNA): TGTGCCACCAGCGGCCTAGCAGCCTCCTACAATGAGCAGTTCTTC. The rearrangement links TRBV15 to TRBJ2-1, with D perhaps TRBD2 (5 bases). Trimming took off 5 bases at V and 0 bases at J, with 11 bases between the two ends. The CDR3 extends over 15 amino acids. The germline V gene has CDR1 LNHNV and CDR2 YYDKDF (reference sequence).

CDR3 DNA: TGTGCCAGCAGTGAATTGGACAGGGAAAGGGCTTCGAACACCGGGGAGCTGTTTTTT. This encodes CASSELDRERASNTGELFF. The gene calls are TRBV2 and TRBJ2-2, with 8 bases identical to TRBD1. V was clipped by 2 bases and J by 0 bases; unmatched bases: 11. This CDR3 is built from 19 residues. Per the germline V gene, CDR1 is SNHLY and CDR2 is FYNNEI.

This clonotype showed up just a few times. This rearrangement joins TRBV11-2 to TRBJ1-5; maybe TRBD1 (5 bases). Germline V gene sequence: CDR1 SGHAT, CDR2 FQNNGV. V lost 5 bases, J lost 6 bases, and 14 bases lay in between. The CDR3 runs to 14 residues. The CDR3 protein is CASSHGGMGQPQHF. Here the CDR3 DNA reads TGTGCCAGCAGCCACGGGGGGATGGGTCAGCCCCAGCATTTT.

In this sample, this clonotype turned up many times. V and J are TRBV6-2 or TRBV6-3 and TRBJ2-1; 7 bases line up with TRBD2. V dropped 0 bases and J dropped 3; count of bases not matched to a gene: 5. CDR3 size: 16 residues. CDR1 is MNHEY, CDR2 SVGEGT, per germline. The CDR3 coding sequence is TGTGCCAGCAGTTACTCTCTCCGGGAGGACTACAATGAGCAGTTCTTC. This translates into CASSYSLREDYNEQFF.

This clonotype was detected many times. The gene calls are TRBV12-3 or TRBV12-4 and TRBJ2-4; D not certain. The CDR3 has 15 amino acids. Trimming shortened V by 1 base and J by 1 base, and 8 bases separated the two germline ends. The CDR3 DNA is TGTGCCAGCAGTTTAGGTGTCATGGCCAAAAACATTCAGTACTTC. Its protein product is CASSLGVMAKNIQYF.

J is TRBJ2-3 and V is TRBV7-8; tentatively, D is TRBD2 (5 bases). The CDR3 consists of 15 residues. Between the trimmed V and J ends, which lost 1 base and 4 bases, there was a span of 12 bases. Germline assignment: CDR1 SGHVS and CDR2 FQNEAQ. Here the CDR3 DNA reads TGTGCCAGCAGCTTAGAAGATGGGAGCTCAGATACGCAGTATTTT. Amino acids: CASSLEDGSSDTQYF.

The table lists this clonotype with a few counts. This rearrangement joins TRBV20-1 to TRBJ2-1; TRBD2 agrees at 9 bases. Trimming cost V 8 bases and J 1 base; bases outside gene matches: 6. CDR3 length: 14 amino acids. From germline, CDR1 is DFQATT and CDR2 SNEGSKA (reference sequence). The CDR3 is CSSYSGRSYNEQFF. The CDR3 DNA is TGCAGTTCCTATAGCGGGAGATCCTACAATGAGCAGTTCTTC.

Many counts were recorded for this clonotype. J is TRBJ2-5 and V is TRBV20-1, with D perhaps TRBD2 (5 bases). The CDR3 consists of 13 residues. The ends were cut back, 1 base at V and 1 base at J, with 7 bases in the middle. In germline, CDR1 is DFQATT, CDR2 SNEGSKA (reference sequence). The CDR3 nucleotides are TGCAGTGCTAGAGTTCGGGGCCAAGAGACCCAGTACTTC. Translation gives CSARVRGQETQYF.

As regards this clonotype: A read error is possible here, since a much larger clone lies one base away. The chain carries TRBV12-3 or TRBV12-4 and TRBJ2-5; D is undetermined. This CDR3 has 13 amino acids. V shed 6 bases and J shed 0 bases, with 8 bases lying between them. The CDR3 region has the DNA TGTGCCAGCAGGTTGTCTAACCAAGAGACCCAGTACTTC. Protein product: CASRLSNQETQYF.

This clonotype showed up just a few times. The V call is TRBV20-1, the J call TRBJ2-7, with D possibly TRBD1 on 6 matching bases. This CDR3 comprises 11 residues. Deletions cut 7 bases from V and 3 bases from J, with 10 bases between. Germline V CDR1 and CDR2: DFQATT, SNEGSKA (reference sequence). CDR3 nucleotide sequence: TGCAGTGTAAGAGGGGGCTACGAGCAGTACTTC. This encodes CSVRGGYEQYF.

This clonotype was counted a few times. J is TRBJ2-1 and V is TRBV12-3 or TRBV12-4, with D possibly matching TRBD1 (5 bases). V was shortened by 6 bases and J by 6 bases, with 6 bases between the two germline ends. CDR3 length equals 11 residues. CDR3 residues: CASRGANEQFF. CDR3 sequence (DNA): TGTGCCAGCAGAGGGGCCAATGAGCAGTTCTTC.

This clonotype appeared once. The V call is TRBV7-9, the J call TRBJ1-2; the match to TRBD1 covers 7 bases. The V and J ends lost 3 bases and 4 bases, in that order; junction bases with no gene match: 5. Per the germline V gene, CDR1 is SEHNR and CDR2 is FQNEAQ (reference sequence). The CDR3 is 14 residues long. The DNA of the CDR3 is TGTGCCAGCAGCTTCTCGGGACAGTTCTATGGCTACACCTTC. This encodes CASSFSGQFYGYTF.

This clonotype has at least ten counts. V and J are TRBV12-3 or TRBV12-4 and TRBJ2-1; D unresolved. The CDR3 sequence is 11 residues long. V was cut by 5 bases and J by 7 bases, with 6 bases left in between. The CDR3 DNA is TGTGCCAGCAGTCCAAAAAATGAGCAGTTCTTC. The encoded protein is CASSPKNEQFF.

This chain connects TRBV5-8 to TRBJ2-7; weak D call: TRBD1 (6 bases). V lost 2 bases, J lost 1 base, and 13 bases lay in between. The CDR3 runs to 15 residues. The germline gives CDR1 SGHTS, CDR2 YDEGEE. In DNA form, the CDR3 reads TGTGCCAGCAGCTTACAGGGACACCTTTCCTACGAGCAGTACTTC. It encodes CASSLQGHLSYEQYF.

CDR3 residues: CSVETGLAVSDTQYF. For the CDR3, the DNA is TGCAGCGTTGAAACTGGACTAGCAGTATCAGATACGCAGTATTTT. This chain joins TRBV29-1 and TRBJ2-3; 8 nucleotides agree with TRBD2. Unmatched junction bases numbered 8, after V lost 2 bases and J lost 4 bases. The germline V gene has CDR1 SQVTM and CDR2 ANQGSEA. The CDR3 length is 15 residues.

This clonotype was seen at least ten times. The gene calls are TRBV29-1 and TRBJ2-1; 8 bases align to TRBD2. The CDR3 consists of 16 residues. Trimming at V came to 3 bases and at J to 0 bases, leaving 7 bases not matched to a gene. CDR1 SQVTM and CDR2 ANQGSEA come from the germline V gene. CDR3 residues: CSVDPTSGSSYNEQFF. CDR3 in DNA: TGCAGCGTTGACCCGACCAGCGGGAGCTCCTACAATGAGCAGTTCTTC.

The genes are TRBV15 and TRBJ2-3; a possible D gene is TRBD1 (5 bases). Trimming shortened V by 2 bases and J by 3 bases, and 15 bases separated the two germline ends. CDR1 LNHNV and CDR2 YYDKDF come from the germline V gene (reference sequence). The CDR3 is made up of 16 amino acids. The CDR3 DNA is TGTGCCACCAGCAGACGCCAAGGGGTCAAAACAGATACGCAGTATTTT. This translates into CATSRRQGVKTDTQYF.

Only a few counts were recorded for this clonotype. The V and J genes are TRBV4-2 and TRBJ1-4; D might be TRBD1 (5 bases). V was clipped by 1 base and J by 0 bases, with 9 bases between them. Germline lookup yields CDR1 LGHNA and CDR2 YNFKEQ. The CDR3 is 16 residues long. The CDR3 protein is CASSQVTGATNEKLFF. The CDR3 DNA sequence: TGTGCCAGCAGCCAAGTAACAGGTGCAACTAATGAAAAACTGTTTTTT.

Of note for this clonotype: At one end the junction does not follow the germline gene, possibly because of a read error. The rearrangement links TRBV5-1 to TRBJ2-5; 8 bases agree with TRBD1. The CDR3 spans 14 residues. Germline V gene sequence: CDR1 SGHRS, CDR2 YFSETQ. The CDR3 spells CASGGTGAQENQYF. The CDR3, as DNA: TGCGCCAGCGGTGGGACAGGAGCCCAAGAGAACCAGTACTTC.

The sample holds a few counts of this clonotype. The CDR3 region is CASSLIAQRSYEQYF. DNA of the CDR3: TGTGCCAGCAGCCTCATAGCGCAGCGTTCCTACGAGCAGTACTTC. V and J are TRBV6-1 and TRBJ2-7; D possibly corresponds to TRBD2 (5 bases). The CDR3 runs to 15 residues. Germline CDR1 and CDR2: MNHNS and SASEGT. V lost 6 bases to trimming and J lost 1 base, with 16 bases between them.

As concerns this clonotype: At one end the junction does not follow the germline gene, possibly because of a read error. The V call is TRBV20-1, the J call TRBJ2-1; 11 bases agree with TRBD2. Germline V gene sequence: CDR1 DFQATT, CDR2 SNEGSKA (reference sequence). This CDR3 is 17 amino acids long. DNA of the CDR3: TGCTGTGCTAGAGACCCTAGCGGGGGGCAAAGTTACAATGAGCAGTTCTTC. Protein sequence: CCARDPSGGQSYNEQFF.

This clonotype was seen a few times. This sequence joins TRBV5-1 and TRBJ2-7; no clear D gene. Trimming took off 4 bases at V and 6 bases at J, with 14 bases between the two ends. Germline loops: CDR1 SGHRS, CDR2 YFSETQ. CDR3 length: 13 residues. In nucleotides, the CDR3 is TGCGCCAGCAGCCCCGAATCTCGAGCCGAGCAGTACTTC. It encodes CASSPESRAEQYF.

The CDR3 region is CASSYGQGDIYEQYF. The DNA of the CDR3 is TGTGCCAGCAGTTACGGCCAGGGGGATATCTACGAGCAGTACTTC. This rearrangement joins TRBV6-5 to TRBJ2-7, with TRBD1 matching over 7 bases. The germline gives CDR1 MNHEY, CDR2 SVGAGI. Trimming removed 2 bases from V and 3 bases from J; junction bases left unmatched: 7. CDR3 length equals 15 residues.

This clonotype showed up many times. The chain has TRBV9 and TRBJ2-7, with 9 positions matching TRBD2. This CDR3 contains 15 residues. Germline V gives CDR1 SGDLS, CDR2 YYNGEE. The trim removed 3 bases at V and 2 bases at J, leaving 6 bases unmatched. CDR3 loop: CASSEGGGRAYEQYF. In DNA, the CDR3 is TGTGCCAGCAGCGAAGGTGGCGGGAGGGCCTACGAGCAGTACTTC. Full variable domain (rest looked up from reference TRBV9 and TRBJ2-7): DSGVTQTPKHLITATGQRVTLRCSPRSGDLSVYWYQQSLDQGLQFLIQYYNGEERAKGNILERFSAQQFPDLHSELNLSSLELGDSALYFCASSEGGGRAYEQYFGPGTRLTVT.

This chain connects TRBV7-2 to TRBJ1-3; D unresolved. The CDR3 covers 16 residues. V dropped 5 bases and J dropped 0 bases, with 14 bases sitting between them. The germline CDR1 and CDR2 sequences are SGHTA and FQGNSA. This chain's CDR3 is CASSLDGLGSGNTIYF. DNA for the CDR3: TGTGCCAGCAGCCTGGACGGCCTCGGCTCTGGAAACACCATATATTTT.

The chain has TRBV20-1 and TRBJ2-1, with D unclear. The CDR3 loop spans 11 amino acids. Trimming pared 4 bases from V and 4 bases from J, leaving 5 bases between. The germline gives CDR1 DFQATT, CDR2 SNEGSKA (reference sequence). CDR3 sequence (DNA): TGCAGTGCTACTCTTTACAATGAGCAGTTCTTC. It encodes CSATLYNEQFF.

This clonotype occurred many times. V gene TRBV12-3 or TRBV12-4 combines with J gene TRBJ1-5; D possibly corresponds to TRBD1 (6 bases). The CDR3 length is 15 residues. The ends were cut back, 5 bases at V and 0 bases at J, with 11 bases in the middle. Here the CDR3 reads CASSTTGYSNQPQHF. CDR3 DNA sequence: TGTGCCAGCAGTACCACAGGGTATAGCAATCAGCCCCAGCATTTT.

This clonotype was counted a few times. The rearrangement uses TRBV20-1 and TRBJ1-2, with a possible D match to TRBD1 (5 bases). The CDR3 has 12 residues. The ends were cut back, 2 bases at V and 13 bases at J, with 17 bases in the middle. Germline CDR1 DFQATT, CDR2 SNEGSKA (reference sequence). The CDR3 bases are TGCAGTGCTAGATCCCAGAGGGGAGGAGGCACCTTC. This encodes CSARSQRGGGTF.

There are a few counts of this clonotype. The CDR3 sequence: CSVAGNYQETQYF. DNA for the CDR3: TGCAGCGTTGCCGGGAATTACCAAGAGACCCAGTACTTC. This chain links TRBV29-1 with TRBJ2-5, with D possibly being TRBD2 (5 bases). Per the germline V gene, CDR1 is SQVTM and CDR2 is ANQGSEA. V lost 4 bases and J lost 0, with 9 bases in between. This CDR3 contains 13 residues.

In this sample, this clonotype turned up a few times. This CDR3 is CSARPSRAPNNEQFF. CDR3 coding DNA: TGCAGTGCTAGACCCAGCAGGGCCCCAAACAATGAGCAGTTCTTC. This sequence joins TRBV20-1 and TRBJ2-1; D might be TRBD1 (5 bases). The CDR3 extends over 15 amino acids. Germline V lookup: CDR1 DFQATT, CDR2 SNEGSKA (reference sequence). Trimming removed 2 bases at V and 5 bases at J, with 16 bases between.